The 18 T cell receptor beta chains in this list originate from one sample, sequenced in a study of shared clonotypes between healthy human individuals. The method was immunoSEQ multiplex PCR; TCRdb's version includes in-frame clones alone and lacks a portion of them. The sample lists roughly 2 million clones; approximately 95% were seen once. Input material: naive CD4+ T cells sorted from blood. Described subset: CD45RA+ positively selected. These receptors originate from a man younger than 35 in good health.

In nucleotides, the CDR3 is TGTGCCAGCCGTAAGGGGCTAGAGTACACCGGGGAGCTGTTTTTT. It codes for CASRKGLEYTGELFF. The V and J genes are TRBV27 and TRBJ2-2, with D maybe TRBD1 (5 bases). CDR1 MNHEY and CDR2 SMNVEV come from the germline V gene (reference sequence). The CDR3 runs to 15 residues. The V gene lost 8 bases and the J gene lost 3 bases, with 16 bases spanning the gap.

Many counts were recorded for this clone. V and J are TRBV15 and TRBJ1-2; D is undetermined. V was pared by 0 bases and J by 3 bases, with 17 bases between. The CDR3 runs to 17 residues. Germline V gives CDR1 LNHNV, CDR2 YYDKDF (reference sequence). The CDR3 is CATSRDSGSVSYYGYTF. The CDR3 DNA reads as TGTGCCACCAGCAGAGATTCAGGTTCCGTTTCCTACTATGGCTACACCTTC.

The chain combines TRBV30 with TRBJ2-1; TRBD2 aligns across 14 bases. V trimming: 8 bases; J trimming: 11 bases; junction bases outside the gene matches: 8. In germline, CDR1 is GTSNPN, CDR2 SVGIG (reference sequence). The length of the CDR3 is 13 residues. CDR3 sequence (DNA): TGTGCCCAGGGACTAGCGGGGGCCGGGAAGCAGTTCTTC. It codes for CAQGLAGAGKQFF.

V usage is TRBV2 and J usage is TRBJ2-6; D remains ambiguous. The germline V and J ends were trimmed by 6 bases and 0 bases, with 6 bases remaining between them. CDR3 size: 14 residues. Germline values: CDR1 SNHLY, CDR2 FYNNEI. The CDR3: CASRVDSGANVLTF. Written as DNA, the CDR3 is TGTGCCAGCAGGGTGGACTCTGGGGCCAACGTCCTGACTTTC.

Only one count was recorded for this clone. V is TRBV6-5 and J is TRBJ1-3, with 7 bases identical to TRBD1. The germline V gene has CDR1 MNHEY and CDR2 SVGAGI. V dropped 11 bases and J dropped 2; count of bases not matched to a gene: 6. The CDR3 sequence is 13 residues long. The CDR3 spells CACHRGAGNTIYF. The DNA for the CDR3 is TGTGCCTGCCACAGGGGCGCTGGAAACACCATATATTTT.

The chain has TRBV30 and TRBJ1-2; TRBD1 might be the D (5 bases). Trimming removed 3 bases from V and 4 bases from J, with 9 bases in between. Germline CDR1 GTSNPN, CDR2 SVGIG (reference sequence). This CDR3 has 12 residues. The CDR3 sequence is CAWRRGGYGYTF. The CDR3 DNA sequence: TGTGCCTGGAGACGGGGGGGCTATGGCTACACCTTC.

The chain combines TRBV30 with TRBJ2-7, with D possibly being TRBD2 (6 bases). Germline CDR1 reads GTSNPN; CDR2 reads SVGIG (reference sequence). The CDR3 totals 13 residues. Between the trimmed V and J ends, which lost 3 bases and 6 bases, there was a span of 15 bases. CDR3 DNA: TGTGCCTGGAGCCCCCATTTGGAGGGCGAGCAGTACTTC. Translation gives CAWSPHLEGEQYF.

A word on this clone: The junction differs from germline at one of its ends, possibly a read error. V is TRBV11-3 and J is TRBJ2-7; 7 bases are shared with TRBD1. This CDR3 has 14 residues. Germline V CDR1 and CDR2: SGHNT, YENEEA. In nucleotides, the CDR3 is TGTGCCAGCAGTTTAGGGGGCCAGCGTGGCGAGCAGTACTTC. This sequence encodes CASSLGGQRGEQYF.

This clone was picked up one time. This chain links TRBV11-2 with TRBJ2-2, with D hard to call. The CDR3 is 13 residues long. Germline assignment: CDR1 SGHAT and CDR2 FQNNGV. V was shortened by 1 base and J by 6 bases, with 6 bases between the two germline ends. The CDR3 nucleotides are TGTGCCAGCAGCTTAGCGCTGGCCGGGGAGCTGTTTTTT. This translates into CASSLALAGELFF. The variable domain in full, with the rest retrieved from reference TRBV11-2 and TRBJ2-2, is EAGVAQSPRYKIIEKRQSVAFWCNPISGHATLYWYQQILGQGPKLLIQFQNNGVVDDSQLPKDRFSAERLKGVDSTLKIQPAKLEDSAVYLCASSLALAGELFFGEGSRLTVL.

The CDR3 nucleotides read TGTGCCAGCAGGAAGCGGGGGCTCAGGGATACGCAGTATTTT. This translates into CASRKRGLRDTQYF. The chain recombines TRBV28 with TRBJ2-3; 8 bases line up with TRBD2. Germline-derived CDR1 and CDR2 are MDHEN and SYDVKM. J lost 6 bases, V lost 6 bases, and 8 bases had no gene match. CDR3 length: 14 residues.

The chain links TRBV30 to TRBJ1-5; tentative D call: TRBD1 (5 bases). Germline V gene sequence: CDR1 GTSNPN, CDR2 SVGIG (reference sequence). The V and J ends lost 5 bases and 4 bases respectively, with 6 bases between them. This CDR3 is built from 11 residues. CDR3 in DNA: TGTGCCTGGGGGGGAAATCAGCCCCAGCATTTT. Residues: CAWGGNQPQHF.

The chain is built from TRBV6-5 and TRBJ2-5, with D possibly being TRBD1 or TRBD2 (6 bases each). V was trimmed by 2 bases and J by 3 bases, leaving 13 bases between them. Germline V lookup: CDR1 MNHEY, CDR2 SVGAGI. The CDR3 has 15 residues. The CDR3, as DNA: TGTGCCAGCAGTTACGGGGGGCCCCCAAAAGAGACCCAGTACTTC. Its translation: CASSYGGPPKETQYF.

The chain recombines TRBV18 with TRBJ2-7; unclear D gene. V was shortened by 6 bases and J by 3 bases, with 9 bases between the two germline ends. CDR3 size: 12 residues. Germline lookup yields CDR1 KGHSH and CDR2 LQKENI. CDR3 sequence reads: CASSRSLYEQYF. The CDR3 DNA sequence: TGTGCCAGCTCCAGATCGCTCTACGAGCAGTACTTC.

This chain uses TRBV7-9 with TRBJ2-5; 13 bases are a match to TRBD2. Unmatched junction bases numbered 8, after V lost 5 bases and J lost 2 bases. This CDR3 comprises 17 residues. Germline V gives CDR1 SEHNR, CDR2 FQNEAQ (reference sequence). DNA of the CDR3: TGTGCCAGCAGCGCCGGGACTAGCGGGATTCGACAAGAGACCCAGTACTTC. The encoded protein is CASSAGTSGIRQETQYF.

This clone has a single count. A read error may account for a junction end that differs from germline. The chain has TRBV25-1 and TRBJ2-2; no reliable D call. This CDR3 is built from 14 residues. In germline, CDR1 is MGHDK, CDR2 SYGVNS. The CDR3 DNA follows: TGTGCCTGCAGGTCCAGCGTGAACACCGGGGAGCTGTTTTTT. Its translation is CACRSSVNTGELFF.

The genes are TRBV30 and TRBJ2-1; D unresolved. Germline V gene lookup returns CDR1 GTSNPN and CDR2 SVGIG (reference sequence). Trimming pared 0 bases from V and 4 bases from J, leaving 19 bases between. The CDR3 has 17 amino acids. The CDR3 loop reads CAWSVLFSSKGYNEQFF. CDR3 coding DNA: TGTGCCTGGAGTGTACTATTCTCCAGTAAAGGATACAATGAGCAGTTCTTC.

This clone was found once. The chain has TRBV27 and TRBJ1-2; tentatively, D is TRBD1 (6 bases). The CDR3 totals 14 residues. Germline V gene data show CDR1 as MNHEY and CDR2 as SMNVEV (reference sequence). Trimming shortened V by 6 bases and J by 1 base, and 12 bases separated the two germline ends. CDR3 bases: TGTGCCAGCAGACGCGGGGGCAATAACTATGGCTACACCTTC. Its translation is CASRRGGNNYGYTF.

CDR3 DNA sequence: TGTGCCAGCAGCTTTCTGCAAGTGAACACTGAAGCTTTCTTT. Translating it yields CASSFLQVNTEAFF. V and J are TRBV5-4 and TRBJ1-1, with unresolved D. V was trimmed by 2 bases and J by 0 bases, leaving 8 bases between them. There are 14 residues in the CDR3. Per the germline V gene, CDR1 is SGHNT and CDR2 is YYREEE (reference sequence).